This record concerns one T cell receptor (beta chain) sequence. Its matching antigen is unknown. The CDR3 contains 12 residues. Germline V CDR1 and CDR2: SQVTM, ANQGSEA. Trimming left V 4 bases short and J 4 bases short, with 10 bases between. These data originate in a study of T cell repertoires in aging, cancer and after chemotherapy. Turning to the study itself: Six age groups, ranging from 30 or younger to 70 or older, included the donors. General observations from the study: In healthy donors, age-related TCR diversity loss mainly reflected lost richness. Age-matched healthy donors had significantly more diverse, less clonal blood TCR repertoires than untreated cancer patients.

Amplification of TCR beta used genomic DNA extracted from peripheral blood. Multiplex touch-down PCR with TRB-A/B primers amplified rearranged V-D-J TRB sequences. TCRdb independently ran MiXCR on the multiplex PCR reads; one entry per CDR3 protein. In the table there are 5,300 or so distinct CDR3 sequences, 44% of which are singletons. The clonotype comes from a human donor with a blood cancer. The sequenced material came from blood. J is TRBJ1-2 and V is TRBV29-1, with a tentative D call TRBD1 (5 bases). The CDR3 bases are TGCAGCGTTGGGGGGGTCCTCTATGGCTACACCTTC. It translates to CSVGGVLYGYTF.